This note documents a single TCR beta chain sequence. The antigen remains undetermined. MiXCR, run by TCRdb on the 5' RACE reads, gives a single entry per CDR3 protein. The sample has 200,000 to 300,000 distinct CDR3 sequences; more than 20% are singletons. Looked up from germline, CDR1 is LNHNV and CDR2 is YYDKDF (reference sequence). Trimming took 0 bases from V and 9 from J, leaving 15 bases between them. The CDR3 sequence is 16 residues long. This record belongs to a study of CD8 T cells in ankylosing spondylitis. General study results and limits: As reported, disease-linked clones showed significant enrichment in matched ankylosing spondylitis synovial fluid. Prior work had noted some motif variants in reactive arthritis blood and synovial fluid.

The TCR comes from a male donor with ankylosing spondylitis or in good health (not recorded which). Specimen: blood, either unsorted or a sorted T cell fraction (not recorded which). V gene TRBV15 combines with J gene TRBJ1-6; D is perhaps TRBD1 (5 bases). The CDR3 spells CATSRDDAIRGSPLHF. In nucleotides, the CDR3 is TGTGCCACCAGCAGAGACGACGCGATTAGGGGTTCACCCCTCCACTTT.